The clone carrying this T cell receptor beta chain appeared many times. The entry originates in a study of neurological immune-mediated disorders. The study drew its healthy controls from blood bank volunteers in Maryland, USA. 2 million unsorted PBMCs were stored in RNAlater at -80 °C before RNA extraction. The CDR3 spans 15 residues. CDR1 and CDR2 from the germline V gene are DFQATT and SNEGSKA (reference sequence). V lost 5 bases to trimming and J lost 0 bases, with 14 bases between them. Template-switch 5'RACE cDNA synthesis added a 10-nucleotide unique molecular identifier. TCRdb reanalysed the 5' RACE reads using MiXCR and keeps one entry per CDR3 protein. The table has under 50,000 distinct CDR3 sequences, 25% seen once.

The chain couples TRBV20-1 to TRBJ2-1; the D gene is possibly TRBD2 (6 bases). The sequence was obtained from a woman in her seventies in good health. The sequencing sample was made of PBMCs. In nucleotides, the CDR3 is TGCAGTGCTCCGGAGGCCGGGAGCTCCTACAATGAGCAGTTCTTC. It specifies CSAPEAGSSYNEQFF.